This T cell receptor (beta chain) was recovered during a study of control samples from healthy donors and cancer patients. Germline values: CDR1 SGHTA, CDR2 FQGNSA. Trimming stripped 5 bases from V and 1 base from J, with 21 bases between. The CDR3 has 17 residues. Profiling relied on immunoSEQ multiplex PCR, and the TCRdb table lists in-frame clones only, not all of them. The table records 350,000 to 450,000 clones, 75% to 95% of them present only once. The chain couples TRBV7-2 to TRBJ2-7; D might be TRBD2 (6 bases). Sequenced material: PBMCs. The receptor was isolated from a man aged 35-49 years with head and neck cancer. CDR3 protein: CASSPYPGGVGSYEQYF. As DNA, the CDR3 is TGTGCCAGCAGCCCCTATCCCGGGGGAGTTGGATCCTACGAGCAGTACTTC.